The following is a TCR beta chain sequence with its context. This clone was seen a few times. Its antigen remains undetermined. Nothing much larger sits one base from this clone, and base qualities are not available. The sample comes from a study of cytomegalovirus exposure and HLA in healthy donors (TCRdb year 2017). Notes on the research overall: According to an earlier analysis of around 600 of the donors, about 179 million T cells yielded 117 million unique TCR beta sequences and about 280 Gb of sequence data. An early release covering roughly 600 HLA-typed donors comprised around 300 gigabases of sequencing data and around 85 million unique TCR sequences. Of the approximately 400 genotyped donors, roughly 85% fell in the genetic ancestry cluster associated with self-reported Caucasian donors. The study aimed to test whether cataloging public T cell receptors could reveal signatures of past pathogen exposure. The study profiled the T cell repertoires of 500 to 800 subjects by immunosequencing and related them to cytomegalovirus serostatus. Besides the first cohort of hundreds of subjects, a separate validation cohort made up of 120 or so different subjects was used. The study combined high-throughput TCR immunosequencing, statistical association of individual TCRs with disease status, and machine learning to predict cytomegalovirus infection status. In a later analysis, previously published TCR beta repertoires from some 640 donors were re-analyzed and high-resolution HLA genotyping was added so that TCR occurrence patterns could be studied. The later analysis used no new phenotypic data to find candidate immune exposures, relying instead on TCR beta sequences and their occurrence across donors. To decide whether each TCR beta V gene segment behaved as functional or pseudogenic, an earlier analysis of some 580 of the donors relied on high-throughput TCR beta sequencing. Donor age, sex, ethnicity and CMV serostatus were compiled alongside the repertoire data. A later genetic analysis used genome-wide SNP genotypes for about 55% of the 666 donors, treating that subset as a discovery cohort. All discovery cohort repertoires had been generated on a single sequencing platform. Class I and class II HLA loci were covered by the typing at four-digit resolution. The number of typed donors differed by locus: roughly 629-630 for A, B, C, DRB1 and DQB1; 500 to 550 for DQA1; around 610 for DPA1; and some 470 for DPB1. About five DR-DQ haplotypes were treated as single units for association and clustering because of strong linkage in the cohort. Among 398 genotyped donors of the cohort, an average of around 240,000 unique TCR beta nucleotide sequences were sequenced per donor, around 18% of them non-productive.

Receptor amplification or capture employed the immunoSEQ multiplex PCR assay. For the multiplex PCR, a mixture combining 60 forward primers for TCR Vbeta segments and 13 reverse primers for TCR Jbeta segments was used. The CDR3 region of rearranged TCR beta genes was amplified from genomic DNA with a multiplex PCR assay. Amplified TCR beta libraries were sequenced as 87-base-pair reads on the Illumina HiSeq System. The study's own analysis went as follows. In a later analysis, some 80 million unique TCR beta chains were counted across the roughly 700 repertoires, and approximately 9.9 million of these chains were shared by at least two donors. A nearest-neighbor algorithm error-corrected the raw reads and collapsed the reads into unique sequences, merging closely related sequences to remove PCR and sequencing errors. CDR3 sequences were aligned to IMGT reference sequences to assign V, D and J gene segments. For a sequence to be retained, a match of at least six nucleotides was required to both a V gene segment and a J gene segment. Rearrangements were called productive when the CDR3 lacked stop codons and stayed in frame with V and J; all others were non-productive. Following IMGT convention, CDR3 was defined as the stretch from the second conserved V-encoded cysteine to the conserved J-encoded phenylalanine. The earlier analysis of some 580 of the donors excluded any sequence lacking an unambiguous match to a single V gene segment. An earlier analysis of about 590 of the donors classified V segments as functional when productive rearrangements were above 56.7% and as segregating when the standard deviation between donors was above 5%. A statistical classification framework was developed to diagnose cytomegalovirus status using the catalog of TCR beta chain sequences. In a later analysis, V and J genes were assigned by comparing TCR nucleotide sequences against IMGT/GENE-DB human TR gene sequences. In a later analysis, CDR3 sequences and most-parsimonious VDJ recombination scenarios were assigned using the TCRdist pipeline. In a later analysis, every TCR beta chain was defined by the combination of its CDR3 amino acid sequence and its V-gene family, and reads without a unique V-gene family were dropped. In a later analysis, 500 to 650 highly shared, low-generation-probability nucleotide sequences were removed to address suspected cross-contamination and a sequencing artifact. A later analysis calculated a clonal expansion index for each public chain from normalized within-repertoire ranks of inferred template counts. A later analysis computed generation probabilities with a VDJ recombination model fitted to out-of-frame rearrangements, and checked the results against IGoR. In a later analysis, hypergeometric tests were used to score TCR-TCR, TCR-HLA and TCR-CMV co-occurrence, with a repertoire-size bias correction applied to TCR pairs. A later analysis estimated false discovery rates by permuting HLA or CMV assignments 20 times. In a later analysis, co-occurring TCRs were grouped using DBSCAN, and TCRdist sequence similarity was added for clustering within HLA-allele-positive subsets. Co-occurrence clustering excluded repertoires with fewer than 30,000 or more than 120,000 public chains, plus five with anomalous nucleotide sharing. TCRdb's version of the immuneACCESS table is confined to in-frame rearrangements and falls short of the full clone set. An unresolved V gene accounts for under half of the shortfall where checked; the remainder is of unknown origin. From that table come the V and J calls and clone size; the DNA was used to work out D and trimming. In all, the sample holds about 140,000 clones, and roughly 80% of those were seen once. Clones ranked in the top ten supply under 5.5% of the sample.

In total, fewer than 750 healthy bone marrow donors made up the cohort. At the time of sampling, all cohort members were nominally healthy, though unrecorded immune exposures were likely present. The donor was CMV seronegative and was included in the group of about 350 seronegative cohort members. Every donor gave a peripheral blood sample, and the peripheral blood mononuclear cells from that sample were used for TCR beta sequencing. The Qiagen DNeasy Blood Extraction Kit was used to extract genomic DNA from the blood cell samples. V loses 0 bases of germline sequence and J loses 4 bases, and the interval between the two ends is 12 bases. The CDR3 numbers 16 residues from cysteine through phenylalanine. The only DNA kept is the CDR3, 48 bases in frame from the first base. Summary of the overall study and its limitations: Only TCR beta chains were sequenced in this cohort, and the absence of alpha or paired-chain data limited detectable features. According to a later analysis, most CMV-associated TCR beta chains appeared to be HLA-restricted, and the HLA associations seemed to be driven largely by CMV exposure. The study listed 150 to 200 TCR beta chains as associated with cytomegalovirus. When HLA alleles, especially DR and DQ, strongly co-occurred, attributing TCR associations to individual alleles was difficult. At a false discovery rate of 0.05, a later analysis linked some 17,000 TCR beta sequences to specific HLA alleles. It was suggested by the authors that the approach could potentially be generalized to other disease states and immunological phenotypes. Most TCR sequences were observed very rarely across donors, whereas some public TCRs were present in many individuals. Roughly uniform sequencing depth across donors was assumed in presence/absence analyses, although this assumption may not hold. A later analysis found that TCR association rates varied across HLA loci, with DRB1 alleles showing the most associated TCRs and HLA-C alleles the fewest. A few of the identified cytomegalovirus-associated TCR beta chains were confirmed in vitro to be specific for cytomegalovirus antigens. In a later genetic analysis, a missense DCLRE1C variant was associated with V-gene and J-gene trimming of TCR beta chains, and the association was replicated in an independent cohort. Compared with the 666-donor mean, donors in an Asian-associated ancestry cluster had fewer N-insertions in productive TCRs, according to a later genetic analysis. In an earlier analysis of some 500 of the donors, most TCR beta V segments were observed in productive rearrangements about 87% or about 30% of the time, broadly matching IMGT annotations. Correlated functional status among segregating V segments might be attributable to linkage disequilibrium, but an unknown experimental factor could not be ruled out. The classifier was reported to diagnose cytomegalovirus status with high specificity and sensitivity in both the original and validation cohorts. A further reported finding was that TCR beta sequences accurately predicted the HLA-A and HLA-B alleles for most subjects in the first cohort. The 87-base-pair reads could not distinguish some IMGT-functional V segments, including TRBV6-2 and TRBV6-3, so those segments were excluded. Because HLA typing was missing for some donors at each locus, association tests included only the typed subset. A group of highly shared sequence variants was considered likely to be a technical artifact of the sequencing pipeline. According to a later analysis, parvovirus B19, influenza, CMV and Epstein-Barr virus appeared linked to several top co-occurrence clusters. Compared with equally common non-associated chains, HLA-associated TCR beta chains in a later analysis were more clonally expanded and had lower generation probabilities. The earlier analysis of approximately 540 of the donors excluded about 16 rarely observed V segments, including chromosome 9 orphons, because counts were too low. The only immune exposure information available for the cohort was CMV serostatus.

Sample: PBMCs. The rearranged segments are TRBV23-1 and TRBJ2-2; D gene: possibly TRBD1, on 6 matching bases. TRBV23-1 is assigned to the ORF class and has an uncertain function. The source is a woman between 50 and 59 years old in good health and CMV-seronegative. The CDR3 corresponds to CASSQSSGQSTGELFF. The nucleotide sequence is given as TGCGCCAGCAGTCAATCGTCGGGACAATCCACCGGGGAGCTGTTTTTT.